One sample yielded the 23 T cell receptor beta chains listed below, sequenced in a study of identical twins. A single record per CDR3 protein comes from TCRdb applying MiXCR to the 5' RACE reads. The sample holds about 300,000 distinct CDR3 sequences, 10% to 15% seen once. These records were also assigned to another study, of yellow fever vaccine responses in identical twins.

The sample taken for sequencing was CD8+ T cells sorted from blood. All receptors derive from a woman under 30 in good health.

This clonotype was seen a handful of times. This chain connects TRBV6-1 to TRBJ2-7, with 9 positions matching TRBD1. J gave up 5 bases and V 5 bases, and 10 bases lay outside the gene matches. CDR3 length: 15 amino acids. Germline V gene sequence: CDR1 MNHNS, CDR2 SASEGT. DNA for the CDR3: TGTGCCAGCAGTCTCGCCGGGACAGGGTACCACGAGCAGTACTTC. As protein: CASSLAGTGYHEQYF.

The chain joins TRBV24-1 to TRBJ2-3, with no clear D. Looked up from germline, CDR1 is KGHDR and CDR2 is SFDVKD. The CDR3 is made up of 13 amino acids. The germline V and J ends were trimmed by 5 bases and 0 bases, with 5 bases remaining between them. The CDR3 sequence is CATSVGSTDTQYF. The CDR3 DNA sequence: TGTGCCACCAGTGTTGGGAGCACAGATACGCAGTATTTT.

The CDR3 loop is CASSLYASTGWTGELFF. The CDR3 DNA follows: TGTGCCAGCAGCTTGTACGCGTCGACAGGGTGGACCGGGGAGCTGTTTTTT. The V gene is TRBV5-8, the J gene TRBJ2-2, with 7 bases aligning to TRBD1. Trimming removed 1 base from V and 5 bases from J; junction bases left unmatched: 11. Per the germline V gene, CDR1 is SGHTS and CDR2 is YDEGEE. The CDR3 totals 17 residues.

The rearrangement uses TRBV18 and TRBJ1-1; D is possibly TRBD1 (5 bases). Trimming stripped 4 bases from V and 6 bases from J, with 12 bases between. CDR3 length: 13 amino acids. Germline V gene sequence: CDR1 KGHSH, CDR2 LQKENI. In DNA, the CDR3 is TGTGCCAGCTCACTGGAGGGGAGCCCTGAAGCTTTCTTT. Its protein product is CASSLEGSPEAFF. Combining the CDR3 with reference TRBV18 and TRBJ1-1 gives the whole variable domain NAGVMQNPRHLVRRRGQEARLRCSPMKGHSHVYWYRQLPEEGLKFMVYLQKENIIDESGMPKERFSAEFPKEGPSILRIQQVVRGDSAAYFCASSLEGSPEAFFGQGTRLTVV.

This clonotype was observed a few times. V usage is TRBV29-1 and J usage is TRBJ2-7; D not certain. The CDR3 is 12 amino acids. Trimming cost V 0 bases and J 5 bases, with 8 bases left between them. The germline V gene encodes CDR1 SQVTM and CDR2 ANQGSEA. CDR3 loop: CSVEDWANEQYF. The CDR3 DNA is TGCAGCGTTGAAGATTGGGCCAACGAGCAGTACTTC.

The chain carries TRBV4-1 and TRBJ2-1; no reliable D call. Germline CDR1 reads MGHRA; CDR2 reads YSYEKL. V was clipped by 2 bases and J by 6 bases, with 17 bases between them. CDR3 size: 16 residues. This CDR3 reads CASSQPPGRQTNEQFF. CDR3 DNA sequence: TGCGCCAGCAGCCAACCCCCCGGAAGGCAGACCAATGAGCAGTTCTTC.

This clonotype was seen many times. The V and J genes are TRBV10-3 and TRBJ2-3; 8 nucleotides match TRBD2. Germline V gene data show CDR1 as ENHRY and CDR2 as SYGVKD. The CDR3 has 15 amino acids. V lost 6 bases, J lost 6 bases, and 11 bases stayed unmatched. The CDR3 sequence: CAISPSGGLVDTQYF. In nucleotides, the CDR3 is TGTGCCATCAGCCCAAGCGGGGGACTCGTGGATACGCAGTATTTT.

This clonotype was detected many times. V is TRBV20-1 and J is TRBJ1-1; D is perhaps TRBD1 (6 bases). This CDR3 comprises 15 residues. In germline, CDR1 is DFQATT, CDR2 SNEGSKA (reference sequence). The V gene lost 0 bases and the J gene lost 9 bases, with 20 bases spanning the gap. This CDR3 reads CSARDQPRSGEKAFF. CDR3 nucleotide sequence: TGCAGTGCTAGAGACCAACCCCGTTCAGGGGAGAAAGCTTTCTTT.

CDR3 DNA: TGTGCCAGCAGCCCCGGGACAGGGGGCCGGTTGACCCAGTACTTC. Amino acids: CASSPGTGGRLTQYF. The V gene is TRBV6-1, the J gene TRBJ2-5, with 12 bases lining up with TRBD1. The CDR3 is made up of 15 amino acids. After removal of 6 bases from V and 7 bases from J, the junction contained 9 bases not matched to a gene. Germline loops: CDR1 MNHNS, CDR2 SASEGT.

This chain joins TRBV29-1 and TRBJ1-2, with a weak D call TRBD1 (5 bases). The V gene lost 0 bases and the J gene lost 7 bases, with 12 bases spanning the gap. The CDR3 contains 13 residues. CDR1 is SQVTM and CDR2 is ANQGSEA in the germline V gene. CDR3 nucleotides: TGCAGCGTTGAAGAAGGGGCCGACTTTGGCTACACCTTC. Protein: CSVEEGADFGYTF.

This clonotype was counted many times. One junction end disagrees with the germline gene, perhaps due to a read error. V gene TRBV28 combines with J gene TRBJ2-1; D is unclear. The CDR3 has 12 amino acids. Germline V gene data show CDR1 as MDHEN and CDR2 as SYDVKM. CDR3 residues: CASGFGSNEQFF. The DNA for the CDR3 is TGTGCCAGCGGTTTTGGTTCTAATGAGCAGTTCTTC.

V usage is TRBV5-1 and J usage is TRBJ1-1; 7 nucleotides line up with TRBD1. Germline values: CDR1 SGHRS, CDR2 YFSETQ. This CDR3 is built from 14 residues. Losses at the gene ends were 3 bases for V and 5 bases for J; bases not matched to a gene: 7. Written as DNA, the CDR3 is TGCGCCAGCAGCTACACAGGGGCGGGAACTGAAGCTTTCTTT. Translating gives CASSYTGAGTEAFF.

The chain employs TRBV28 and TRBJ2-7, with D maybe TRBD1 (5 bases). CDR3 length: 14 amino acids. CDR1 is MDHEN and CDR2 is SYDVKM in the germline V gene. Trimming left V 6 bases short and J 6 bases short, with 18 bases between. DNA for the CDR3: TGTGCCAGCAGACTTCAGGGCCTGGCGTTCGAGCAGTACTTC. Its protein product is CASRLQGLAFEQYF.

This clonotype showed up just a few times. The rearrangement links TRBV6-5 to TRBJ2-3; TRBD2 aligns across 8 bases. This CDR3 comprises 14 residues. Losses at the gene ends were 8 bases for V and 4 bases for J; bases not matched to a gene: 8. Per the germline V gene, CDR1 is MNHEY and CDR2 is SVGAGI. The CDR3, as DNA: TGTGCCAGCCGTTTAGCGGGGAAAGCAGATACGCAGTATTTT. It translates to CASRLAGKADTQYF.

A few counts support this clonotype. CDR3 DNA: TGTGCCAGCAGTTACGAAGTCTCCGAGGGGGAGCTGTTTTTT. Translating it yields CASSYEVSEGELFF. The chain recombines TRBV6-5 with TRBJ2-2; D is uncertain. The CDR3 spans 14 residues. CDR1 is MNHEY, CDR2 SVGAGI, per germline. V gave up 2 bases and J gave up 8 bases, with 12 bases separating them.

The V gene is TRBV6-1, the J gene TRBJ2-2, with 15 bases that match TRBD2. The J segment lost 7 bases and the V segment lost 8 bases, leaving 8 bases of the junction unmatched. This CDR3 region has 16 residues. Germline-derived CDR1 and CDR2 are MNHNS and SASEGT. CDR3 residues: CASQGLAGGLVGELFF. CDR3 DNA: TGTGCCAGCCAGGGACTAGCGGGGGGATTAGTCGGGGAGCTGTTTTTT.

This clonotype was observed a few times. The chain is built from TRBV3-1 and TRBJ2-3, with D perhaps TRBD1 or TRBD2 (5 bases each). Trimming removed 4 bases from V and 5 bases from J, with 19 bases in between. CDR3 length: 16 residues. CDR1 and CDR2 (germline): LGHDT, YNNKEL (reference sequence). For the CDR3, the DNA is TGTGCCAGCAGCCCCGGGCTCGGGACCGAGGGAGATACGCAGTATTTT. It specifies CASSPGLGTEGDTQYF.

This clonotype was counted ten times or more. The gene calls are TRBV4-1 and TRBJ2-7; D possibly corresponds to TRBD1 (6 bases). Germline CDR1 reads MGHRA; CDR2 reads YSYEKL. There are 15 residues in the CDR3. Between the trimmed V and J ends, which lost 5 bases and 7 bases, there was a span of 21 bases. The CDR3 sequence is CASSSQDLAGEEQYF. The CDR3 DNA sequence: TGCGCCAGCAGCAGCCAAGATCTGGCAGGGGAAGAGCAGTACTTC.

J is TRBJ1-2 and V is TRBV6-1; 9 bases map to TRBD1. After removal of 7 bases from V and 4 bases from J, the junction contained 7 bases not matched to a gene. Germline V gene sequence: CDR1 MNHNS, CDR2 SASEGT. The CDR3 runs to 14 residues. Written as DNA, the CDR3 is TGTGCCAGCAAACTTACAGGGGGCAGCTATGGCTACACCTTC. The encoded protein is CASKLTGGSYGYTF.

This clonotype occurred a few times. J is TRBJ2-1 and V is TRBV2; maybe TRBD2 (7 bases). The CDR3 spans 16 residues. CDR1 SNHLY and CDR2 FYNNEI come from the germline V gene. Deletions cut 2 bases from V and 3 bases from J, with 14 bases between. The CDR3 loop reads CASSEWGAGVYNEQFF. The DNA for the CDR3 is TGTGCCAGCAGTGAATGGGGGGCGGGGGTCTACAATGAGCAGTTCTTC.

This clonotype was picked up a small number of times. The V gene is TRBV5-6, the J gene TRBJ2-7; 9 bases match TRBD2. The CDR3 extends over 15 amino acids. With 4 bases clipped from V and 0 bases from J, the junction kept 5 bases outside the gene matches. Per the germline V gene, CDR1 is SGHDT and CDR2 is YYEEEE. In DNA form, the CDR3 reads TGTGCCAGCAGCACGGGACTAGCTGACTCCTACGAGCAGTACTTC. Its translation is CASSTGLADSYEQYF.

This chain connects TRBV13 to TRBJ1-5, with TRBD1 matching over 7 bases. The CDR3 sequence is 14 residues long. The trim removed 5 bases at V and 1 base at J, leaving 2 bases unmatched. Looked up from germline, CDR1 is PRHDT and CDR2 is FYEKMQ (reference sequence). CDR3 sequence (DNA): TGTGCCAGCAGCGTACAGGGGAGCAATCAGCCCCAGCATTTT. This translates into CASSVQGSNQPQHF.

This clonotype was detected many times. V gene TRBV12-3 or TRBV12-4 combines with J gene TRBJ2-5; D remains unclear. The CDR3 sequence is 15 residues long. Trimming left V 8 bases short and J 1 base short, with 17 bases between. CDR3 region: CASALYSPSQETQYF. CDR3 DNA sequence: TGTGCCAGCGCGCTCTACAGCCCTAGCCAAGAGACCCAGTACTTC.